This T cell receptor (beta chain) was recovered during a study of CD8 T cells in Susac syndrome. Study-level findings and limits: A relatively small number of individuals underwent TCR sequencing and HLA analysis.

With respect to this clonotype: Its antigen is as yet unknown.

The CDR3 contains 16 residues. V lost 3 bases to trimming and J lost 7 bases; unmatched junction nucleotides: 10. CDR1 is MGHRA and CDR2 is YSYEKL in the germline V gene. After extraction with the RNeasy kit, 0.5 to 1 ug of the RNA was reverse transcribed using random hexamers. From the immunoSEQ multiplex PCR reads, TCRdb called clonotypes with MiXCR, one entry per CDR3 protein. The sample shows about 250,000 distinct CDR3 sequences, 90% to 95% of them seen only once. From blood CD8+ and CD4+ T cells, TCR beta sequences were generated. Stable or active relapsing-remitting multiple sclerosis, untreated and meeting revised McDonald criteria, defined the controls. The CD8+ and CD4+ T cells were negatively isolated, with the TEMRA cells enriched by FACS.

The rearrangement links TRBV4-1 to TRBJ1-1; 11 bases map to TRBD1. The clonotype comes from a human donor with multiple sclerosis. Sequences were obtained from CD4+ T cells from PBMCs. As DNA, the CDR3 is TGCGCCAGCAGCCATGCAAACCTGGGACAGGGGGTTGAAGCTTTCTTT. Translated: CASSHANLGQGVEAFF.